Sequencing of this T cell receptor (beta chain) was carried out in a study of T cells in narcolepsy. Study information: Healthy controls were enrolled alongside patients with narcolepsy type 1 or type 2.

The CDR3 loop spans 13 amino acids. V trimming: 5 bases; J trimming: 7 bases; junction bases outside the gene matches: 6. Per the germline V gene, CDR1 is MGHDK and CDR2 is SYGVNS. Comments on this clone: Antigen unknown.

Findings and caveats of the study: Reportedly, autoreactive clonotypes were serially detected in patients' blood but not controls'. In some patient and control memory CD4+ samples, autoreactive clones were absent.

The data were produced by immunoSEQ multiplex PCR, yet TCRdb's version contains in-frame clones alone and is incomplete. The sample records tens of thousands of clones, 82% being singletons. The TCR comes from a human donor with narcolepsy. V is TRBV25-1 and J is TRBJ1-2; 8 bases align to TRBD1. Sequenced material: CD45RA- memory CD4+ T cells from PBMCs. The CDR3 DNA reads as TGTGCCAGCAGTATAGACAGGGGCCGTGGCTACACCTTC. Its translation: CASSIDRGRGYTF.